Following are 14 T cell receptor beta chains from one sample sequenced in a study of blood T cell repertoires in COVID-19. TCRdb's copy holds only in-frame clones and misses some; the assay was immunoSEQ multiplex PCR. The sample has some 200,000 clones, 70% to 90% seen once. Sequencing was carried out using peripheral blood. The receptors stem from a man aged 60 to 69 with active or convalescent COVID-19.

This clone showed up just once. The chain links TRBV19 to TRBJ1-1; D gene unclear. V lost 5 bases, J lost 1 base, and 11 bases lay in between. This CDR3 is built from 14 residues. CDR1 and CDR2 (germline): LNHDA, SQIVND (reference sequence). The CDR3 reads CASSVGLTNTEAFF. The CDR3, as DNA: TGTGCCAGTAGTGTAGGACTGACGAACACTGAAGCTTTCTTT.

A few counts support this clone. V is TRBV4-1 and J is TRBJ2-1; tentatively, D is TRBD2 (6 bases). This CDR3 comprises 14 residues. Deletions cut 0 bases from V and 8 bases from J, with 11 bases between. CDR1 is MGHRA, CDR2 YSYEKL, per germline. The CDR3 DNA follows: TGCGCCAGCAGCCAAGAAAGAACTAGCCATGAGCAGTTCTTC. This sequence encodes CASSQERTSHEQFF.

V is TRBV25-1 and J is TRBJ1-2, with D possibly matching TRBD1 (6 bases). CDR1 is MGHDK and CDR2 is SYGVNS in the germline V gene. The CDR3 extends over 16 amino acids. The V and J ends lost 1 base and 8 bases respectively, with 20 bases between them. The CDR3 protein is CASSESGADRSVGYTF. The DNA of the CDR3 is TGTGCCAGCAGTGAATCAGGGGCAGACCGTTCGGTAGGCTACACCTTC.

This clone was observed a handful of times. J is TRBJ1-1 and V is TRBV6-6; 9 positions agree with TRBD1. Germline V gene sequence: CDR1 MNHNY, CDR2 SVGAGI (reference sequence). The V segment lost 5 bases and the J segment 11 bases; nucleotides outside the gene matches: 21. The CDR3 sequence is 17 residues long. DNA of the CDR3: TGTGCCAGCAGTCCTCGAGGCGGACAGGGGTTTCCATTTGATGCTTTCTTT. Residues: CASSPRGGQGFPFDAFF.

The chain carries TRBV30 and TRBJ1-6; tentative D call: TRBD1 (6 bases). This CDR3 comprises 15 residues. CDR1 is GTSNPN, CDR2 SVGIG, per germline (reference sequence). The V end was cut by 3 bases, the J end by 8 bases, with 17 bases between. CDR3 region: CAWRLTGNWDSPLHF. The CDR3 coding sequence is TGTGCCTGGAGGCTGACAGGAAATTGGGATTCACCCCTCCACTTT.

This rearrangement joins TRBV9 to TRBJ1-2, with D tentatively TRBD1 (6 bases). Trimming removed 4 bases from V and 8 bases from J, with 15 bases in between. Germline-derived CDR1 and CDR2 are SGDLS and YYNGEE. CDR3 length equals 13 residues. CDR3 in amino acids: CASSTRGGWGYTF. The DNA for the CDR3 is TGTGCCAGCAGCACCCGAGGGGGATGGGGCTACACCTTC.

The chain employs TRBV2 and TRBJ2-1; 9 bases line up with TRBD2. Trimming took 5 bases from V and 0 from J; bases not matched to a gene: 8. CDR3 size: 17 residues. Germline V gives CDR1 SNHLY, CDR2 FYNNEI. The CDR3 DNA sequence: TGTGCCAGCAGTCGCACTAGCGGGCAAAGCTCCTACAATGAGCAGTTCTTC. Translated, it gives CASSRTSGQSSYNEQFF.

The chain is built from TRBV3-1 (or the pseudogene TRBV3-2) and TRBJ2-5; TRBD2 matches 8 bases. The CDR3 covers 14 residues. From germline, CDR1 is LGHDT and CDR2 YNNKEL (reference sequence). Trimming at V came to 6 bases and at J to 5 bases, leaving 8 bases not matched to a gene. The CDR3 loop reads CASRGFGGAETQYF. The DNA for the CDR3 is TGTGCCAGCAGGGGCTTCGGGGGGGCGGAGACCCAGTACTTC.

The V call is TRBV9, the J call TRBJ2-3, with 8 bases aligning to TRBD2. CDR1 and CDR2 (germline): SGDLS, YYNGEE. V lost 5 bases to trimming and J lost 4 bases; unmatched junction nucleotides: 12. The CDR3 has 16 residues. Here the CDR3 DNA reads TGTGCCAGCAGTTCTGGGAGAGCGGGGGATTCAGATACGCAGTATTTT. The encoded protein is CASSSGRAGDSDTQYF. Complete variable domain (other parts from reference TRBV9 and TRBJ2-3): DSGVTQTPKHLITATGQRVTLRCSPRSGDLSVYWYQQSLDQGLQFLIQYYNGEERAKGNILERFSAQQFPDLHSELNLSSLELGDSALYFCASSSGRAGDSDTQYFGPGTRLTVL.

The CDR3 coding sequence is TGTGCCAGCAGTCTAAAAGCAAGCACCGGGGAGCTGTTTTTT. Its translation: CASSLKASTGELFF. The chain employs TRBV27 and TRBJ2-2; D is unclear. V shed 5 bases and J shed 4 bases, with 11 bases lying between them. CDR3 length: 14 amino acids. Germline lookup yields CDR1 MNHEY and CDR2 SMNVEV (reference sequence).

The gene calls are TRBV5-4 and TRBJ1-1; TRBD1 matches at 10 bases. The CDR3 has 15 amino acids. CDR1 and CDR2 from the germline V gene are SGHNT and YYREEE (reference sequence). Losses at the gene ends were 4 bases for V and 5 bases for J; bases not matched to a gene: 8. CDR3 loop: CASSRRDRGGTEAFF. The CDR3 DNA reads as TGTGCCAGCAGCAGACGGGACAGGGGCGGAACTGAAGCTTTCTTT. The whole variable domain, filled in from reference TRBV5-4 and TRBJ1-1, reads ETGVTQSPTHLIKTRGQQVTLRCSSQSGHNTVSWYQQALGQGPQFIFQYYREEENGRGNFPPRFSGLQFPNYSSELNVNALELDDSALYLCASSRRDRGGTEAFFGQGTRLTVV.

The chain has TRBV24-1 and TRBJ1-2, with 9 bases that match TRBD1. There are 13 residues in the CDR3. With 6 bases clipped from V and 4 bases from J, the junction kept 2 bases outside the gene matches. From germline, CDR1 is KGHDR and CDR2 SFDVKD. The CDR3 sequence is CATSQTGGYGYTF. CDR3 DNA: TGTGCCACCAGTCAGACAGGGGGCTATGGCTACACCTTC.

The chain joins TRBV6-1 to TRBJ2-3, with 9 bases lining up with TRBD2. CDR1 is MNHNS, CDR2 SASEGT, per germline. Trimming at V came to 0 bases and at J to 1 base, leaving 5 bases not matched to a gene. This CDR3 contains 17 residues. Written as DNA, the CDR3 is TGTGCCAGCAGTGAAGCATACAGCGGGGGGCGCACAGATACGCAGTATTTT. Residues: CASSEAYSGGRTDTQYF.

This chain links TRBV18 with TRBJ1-1; no clear D gene. Looked up from germline, CDR1 is KGHSH and CDR2 is LQKENI. The CDR3 sequence is 13 residues long. V gave up 5 bases and J gave up 1 base, with 8 bases separating them. CDR3 bases: TGTGCCAGCTCAGGCGGGTCGAACACTGAAGCTTTCTTT. This codes for CASSGGSNTEAFF.